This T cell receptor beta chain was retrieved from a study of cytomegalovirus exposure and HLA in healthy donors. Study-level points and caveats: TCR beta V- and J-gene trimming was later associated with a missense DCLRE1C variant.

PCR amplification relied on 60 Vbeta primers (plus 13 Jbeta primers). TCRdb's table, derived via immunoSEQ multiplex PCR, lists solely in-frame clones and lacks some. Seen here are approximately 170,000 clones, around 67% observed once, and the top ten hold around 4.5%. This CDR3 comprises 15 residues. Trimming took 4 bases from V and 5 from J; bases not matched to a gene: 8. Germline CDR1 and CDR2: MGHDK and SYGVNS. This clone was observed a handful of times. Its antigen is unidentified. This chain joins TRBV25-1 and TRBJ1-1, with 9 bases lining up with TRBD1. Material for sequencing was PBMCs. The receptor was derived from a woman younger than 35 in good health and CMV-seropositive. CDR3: CASSGWGTGRTEAFF. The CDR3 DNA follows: TGTGCCAGCAGTGGATGGGGGACAGGGAGAACTGAAGCTTTCTTT.